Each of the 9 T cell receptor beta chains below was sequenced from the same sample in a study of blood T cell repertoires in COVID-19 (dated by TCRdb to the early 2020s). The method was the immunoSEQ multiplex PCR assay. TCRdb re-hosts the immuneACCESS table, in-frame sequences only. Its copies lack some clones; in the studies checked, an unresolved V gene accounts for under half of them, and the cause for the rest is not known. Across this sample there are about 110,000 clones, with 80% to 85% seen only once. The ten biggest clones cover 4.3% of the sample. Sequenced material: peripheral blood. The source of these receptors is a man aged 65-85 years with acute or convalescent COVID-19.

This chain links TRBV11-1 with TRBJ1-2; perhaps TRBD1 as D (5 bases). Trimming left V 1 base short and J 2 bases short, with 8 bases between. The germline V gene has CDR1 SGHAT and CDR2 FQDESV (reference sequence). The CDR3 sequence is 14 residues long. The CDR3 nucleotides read TGTGCCAGCAGCTTAGGACAGCAAAACTATGGCTACACCTTC. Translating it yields CASSLGQQNYGYTF.

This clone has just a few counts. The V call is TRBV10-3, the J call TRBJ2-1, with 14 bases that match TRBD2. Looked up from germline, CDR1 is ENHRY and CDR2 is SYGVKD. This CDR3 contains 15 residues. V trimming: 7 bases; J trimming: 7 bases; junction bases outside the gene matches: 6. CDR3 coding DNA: TGTGCCATCAAGACTAGCGGGGGGGCCTTTAATGAGCAGTTCTTC. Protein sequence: CAIKTSGGAFNEQFF.

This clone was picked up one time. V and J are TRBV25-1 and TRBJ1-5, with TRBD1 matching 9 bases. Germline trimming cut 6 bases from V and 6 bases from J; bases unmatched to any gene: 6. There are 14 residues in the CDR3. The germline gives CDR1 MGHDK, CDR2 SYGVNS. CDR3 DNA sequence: TGTGCCAGCAGGGGGGACAGGGCAGGTCAGCCCCAGCATTTT. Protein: CASRGDRAGQPQHF. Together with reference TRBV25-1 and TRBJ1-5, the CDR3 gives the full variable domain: EADIYQTPRYLVIGTGKKITLECSQTMGHDKMYWYQQDPGMELHLIHYSYGVNSTEKGDLSSESTVSRIRTEHFPLTLESARPSHTSQYLCASRGDRAGQPQHFGDGTRLSIL.

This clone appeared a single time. The CDR3 DNA follows: TGTGCCAGTAGCACGGCAGGGGGCGCCCACAATGAGCAGTTCTTC. It translates to CASSTAGGAHNEQFF. The chain carries TRBV19 and TRBJ2-1; 8 positions match TRBD1. This CDR3 has 15 amino acids. From germline, CDR1 is LNHDA and CDR2 SQIVND (reference sequence). Unmatched junction bases numbered 9, after V lost 6 bases and J lost 5 bases.

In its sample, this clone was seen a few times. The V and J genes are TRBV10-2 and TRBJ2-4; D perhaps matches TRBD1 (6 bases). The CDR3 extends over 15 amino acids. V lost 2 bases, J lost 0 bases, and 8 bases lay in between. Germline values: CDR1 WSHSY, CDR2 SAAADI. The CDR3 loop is CASSEGGLAKNIQYF. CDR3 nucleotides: TGCGCCAGCAGTGAGGGGGGCCTAGCCAAAAACATTCAGTACTTC.

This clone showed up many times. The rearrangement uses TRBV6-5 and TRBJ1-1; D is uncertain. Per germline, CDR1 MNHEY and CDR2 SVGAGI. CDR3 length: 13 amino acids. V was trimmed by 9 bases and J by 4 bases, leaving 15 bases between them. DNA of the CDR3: TGTGCCAGTTTCGCAGGCTTGGCCACTGAAGCTTTCTTT. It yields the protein CASFAGLATEAFF.

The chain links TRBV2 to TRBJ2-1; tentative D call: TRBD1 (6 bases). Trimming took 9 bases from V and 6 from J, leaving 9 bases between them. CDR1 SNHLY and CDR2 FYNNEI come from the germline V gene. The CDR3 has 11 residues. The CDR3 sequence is CASSGANEQFF. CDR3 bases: TGTGCCAGTTCAGGGGCCAATGAGCAGTTCTTC.

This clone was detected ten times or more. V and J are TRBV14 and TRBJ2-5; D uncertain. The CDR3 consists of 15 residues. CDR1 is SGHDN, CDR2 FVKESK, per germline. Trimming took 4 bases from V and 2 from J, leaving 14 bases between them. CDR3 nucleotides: TGTGCCAGCAGCCCGCCCGGAATCGGGCAAGAGACCCAGTACTTC. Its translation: CASSPPGIGQETQYF.

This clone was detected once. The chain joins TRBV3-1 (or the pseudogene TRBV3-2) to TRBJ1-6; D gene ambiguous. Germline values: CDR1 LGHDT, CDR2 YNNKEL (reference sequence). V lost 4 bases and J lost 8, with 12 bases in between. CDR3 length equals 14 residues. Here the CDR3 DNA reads TGTGCCAGCAGCCCTCGGGGAAACGATTCACCCCTCCACTTT. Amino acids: CASSPRGNDSPLHF.